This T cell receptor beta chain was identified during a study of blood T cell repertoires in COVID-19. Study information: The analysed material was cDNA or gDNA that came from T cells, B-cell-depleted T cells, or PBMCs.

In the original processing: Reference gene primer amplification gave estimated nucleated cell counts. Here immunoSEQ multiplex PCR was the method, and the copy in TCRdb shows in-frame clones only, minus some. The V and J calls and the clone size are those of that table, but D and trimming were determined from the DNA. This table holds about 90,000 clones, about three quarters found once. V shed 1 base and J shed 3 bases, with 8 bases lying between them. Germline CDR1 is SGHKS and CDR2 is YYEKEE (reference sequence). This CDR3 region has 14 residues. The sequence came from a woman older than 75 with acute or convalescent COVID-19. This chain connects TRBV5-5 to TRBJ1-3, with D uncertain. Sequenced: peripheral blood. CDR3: CASSLSQIGNTIYF. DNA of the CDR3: TGTGCCAGCAGCTTGAGTCAGATTGGAAACACCATATATTTT.